The 9 T cell receptor beta chains in this list originate from one sample, sequenced in a study of T cell responses to AZD1222 COVID-19 vaccine. This table comes from immunoSEQ multiplex PCR, and its TCRdb copy is limited to in-frame clones, with some not included. The sample consists of around 170,000 clones, about 93% of them appearing once. The source material was peripheral blood, sampled 28 days after the second AZD1222 dose. These receptors came from an adult who received the AZD1222 COVID-19 vaccine.

The J gene is TRBJ2-1, the V gene TRBV30; D is unresolved. The ends were cut back, 1 base at V and 0 bases at J, with 10 bases in the middle. This CDR3 region has 15 residues. Germline lookup yields CDR1 GTSNPN and CDR2 SVGIG (reference sequence). The CDR3 region has the DNA TGTGCCTGGAGTGATTTCGCGAGCTCCTACAATGAGCAGTTCTTC. Translated: CAWSDFASSYNEQFF.

In its sample, this clone was seen once. The rearrangement joins TRBV27 to TRBJ2-5; 10 nucleotides match TRBD2. The CDR3 sequence is 16 residues long. Germline lookup yields CDR1 MNHEY and CDR2 SMNVEV (reference sequence). After removal of 1 base from V and 5 bases from J, the junction contained 7 bases not matched to a gene. CDR3 DNA: TGTGCCAGCAGTTTATTGAGTAGCGGGAGGAGCGAGACCCAGTACTTC. Protein product: CASSLLSSGRSETQYF.

This clone has just one count. The chain recombines TRBV3-1 (or the pseudogene TRBV3-2) with TRBJ1-2; 8 bases map to TRBD1. CDR3 length equals 14 residues. The germline gives CDR1 LGHDT, CDR2 YNNKEL (reference sequence). V lost 4 bases, J lost 2 bases, and 3 bases stayed unmatched. In nucleotides, the CDR3 is TGTGCCAGCAGCCTACAGGGGGGCAACTATGGCTACACCTTC. This translates into CASSLQGGNYGYTF.

This sequence joins TRBV18 and TRBJ1-2; possible D gene TRBD1, 6 bases. This CDR3 is built from 14 residues. The V end was cut by 5 bases, the J end by 3 bases, with 13 bases between. In germline, CDR1 is KGHSH, CDR2 LQKENI. In nucleotides, the CDR3 is TGTGCCAGCTCAGCCGACGGGGGCTACTATGGCTACACCTTC. Residues: CASSADGGYYGYTF.

This rearrangement joins TRBV5-1 to TRBJ2-3, with 7 bases that match TRBD2. CDR1 is SGHRS and CDR2 is YFSETQ in the germline V gene. This CDR3 has 14 amino acids. The ends lost 6 bases at V and 0 bases at J; junction bases unmatched: 4. The CDR3 loop reads CASTLSGSTDTQYF. CDR3 DNA sequence: TGCGCCAGCACCCTTAGCGGGAGCACAGATACGCAGTATTTT.

The chain links TRBV30 to TRBJ1-5; tentative D call: TRBD1 (5 bases). The CDR3 is 14 residues long. The V end was cut by 1 base, the J end by 6 bases, with 13 bases between. Per the germline V gene, CDR1 is GTSNPN and CDR2 is SVGIG (reference sequence). CDR3 sequence: CAWSGGDFGQPQHF. The CDR3 coding sequence is TGTGCCTGGAGTGGGGGGGACTTTGGTCAGCCCCAGCATTTT.

The chain joins TRBV6-5 to TRBJ1-1, with D possibly matching TRBD1 (5 bases). Between the trimmed V and J ends, which lost 0 bases and 11 bases, there was a span of 13 bases. Germline lookup yields CDR1 MNHEY and CDR2 SVGAGI. The CDR3 runs to 13 residues. Written as DNA, the CDR3 is TGTGCCAGCAGTTACTCCGGGGACGGCACGGCTTTCTTT. It specifies CASSYSGDGTAFF.

This rearrangement joins TRBV9 to TRBJ2-7; 12 nucleotides match TRBD2. With 4 bases clipped from V and 7 bases from J, the junction kept 12 bases outside the gene matches. CDR3 length equals 16 residues. Per the germline V gene, CDR1 is SGDLS and CDR2 is YYNGEE. The CDR3 loop reads CASSPGGLAGGFEQYF. Written as DNA, the CDR3 is TGTGCCAGCAGCCCCGGGGGGCTAGCGGGAGGGTTTGAGCAGTACTTC.

This chain uses TRBV5-1 with TRBJ1-6, with no clear D. Germline loops: CDR1 SGHRS, CDR2 YFSETQ. The ends were cut back, 3 bases at V and 10 bases at J, with 11 bases in the middle. The CDR3 is 13 residues long. CDR3 in DNA: TGCGCCAGCAGCTCTGAGGGCAGGTCACCCCTCCACTTT. It translates to CASSSEGRSPLHF.